One sample yielded the 5 T cell receptor beta chains listed below, sequenced in a study of human T cells and chemical hapten exposure. TCRdb independently ran MiXCR on the RACE reads; one entry per CDR3 protein. The sample carries around 330,000 distinct CDR3 sequences, 5.5% recorded once. Regarding time point: pre-sensitization, week 0. Treatment specified: therapeutic diphenylcyclopropenone sensitization with weekly scalp DPC. Specimen: whole blood, collected in connection with sensitization to the hapten diphenylcyclopropenone (DPC). These receptors were collected from a woman under 30 with alopecia areata. Some clones in this sample may be carry-over from other donors' samples.

This clonotype showed up many times. V usage is TRBV3-1 and J usage is TRBJ2-1; D remains ambiguous. V lost 1 base, J lost 7 bases, and 5 bases lay in between. CDR3 length: 12 amino acids. Germline V gene data show CDR1 as LGHDT and CDR2 as YNNKEL (reference sequence). This chain's CDR3 is CASSQVGNEQFF. The CDR3 DNA follows: TGTGCCAGCAGCCAAGTTGGGAATGAGCAGTTCTTC.

Many counts were recorded for this clonotype. The V gene is TRBV9, the J gene TRBJ2-3; 7 nucleotides align to TRBD2. CDR1 and CDR2 (germline): SGDLS, YYNGEE. The CDR3 runs 15 residues. The V and J ends lost 0 bases and 1 base, in that order; junction bases with no gene match: 2. The CDR3 loop reads CASSVAAGGTDTQYF. The CDR3, as DNA: TGTGCCAGCAGCGTAGCTGCGGGGGGCACAGATACGCAGTATTTT. Full variable domain (rest looked up from reference TRBV9 and TRBJ2-3): DSGVTQTPKHLITATGQRVTLRCSPRSGDLSVYWYQQSLDQGLQFLIQYYNGEERAKGNILERFSAQQFPDLHSELNLSSLELGDSALYFCASSVAAGGTDTQYFGPGTRLTVL.

This clonotype was found a few times. This rearrangement joins TRBV28 to TRBJ1-5, with 8 bases that match TRBD1. J gave up 3 bases and V 5 bases, and 6 bases lay outside the gene matches. Germline V gives CDR1 MDHEN, CDR2 SYDVKM. The CDR3 is made up of 15 amino acids. The CDR3: CASSHQDRDNQPQHF. The CDR3 coding sequence is TGTGCCAGCAGTCACCAGGACAGGGACAATCAGCCCCAGCATTTT. Variable domain in full (rest from reference TRBV28 and TRBJ1-5): DVKVTQSSRYLVKRTGEKVFLECVQDMDHENMFWYRQDPGLGLRLIYFSYDVKMKEKGDIPEGYSVSREKKERFSLILESASTNQTSMYLCASSHQDRDNQPQHFGDGTRLSIL.

The V call is TRBV9, the J call TRBJ2-3; no clear D gene. V dropped 0 bases and J dropped 0 bases, with 11 bases sitting between them. The germline CDR1 and CDR2 sequences are SGDLS and YYNGEE. This CDR3 is built from 16 residues. The CDR3 DNA follows: TGTGCCAGCAGCGTAGGACTCTCATTTAGCACAGATACGCAGTATTTT. Encoded protein: CASSVGLSFSTDTQYF.

The CDR3 sequence: CASSRSGADQPQHF. The CDR3 DNA reads as TGTGCCAGCAGCCGATCAGGTGCCGATCAGCCCCAGCATTTT. The chain combines TRBV7-9 with TRBJ1-5; D is ambiguous. Trimming left V 5 bases short and J 5 bases short, with 13 bases between. The CDR3 loop spans 14 amino acids. Per germline, CDR1 SEHNR and CDR2 FQNEAQ (reference sequence).